These 7 T cell receptor beta chains came from one sample sequenced in a study of blood T cell repertoires in COVID-19. Profiled with immunoSEQ multiplex PCR; TCRdb holds only in-frame clones, not every one. This sample yields approximately 300,000 clones, of which about 90% are seen a single time; approximately 6.5% belongs to the top ten. Sequenced: peripheral blood. Every receptor here comes from a man younger than 30 who had recovered from COVID-19.

V usage is TRBV19 and J usage is TRBJ1-2; TRBD1 matches at 8 bases. The CDR3 is made up of 14 amino acids. From germline, CDR1 is LNHDA and CDR2 SQIVND (reference sequence). J lost 5 bases, V lost 7 bases, and 9 bases had no gene match. The CDR3 DNA sequence: TGTGCCAGTACCGGGGGTGACAGGGGTTATGGCTACACCTTC. Its translation is CASTGGDRGYGYTF.

The chain carries TRBV27 and TRBJ2-5; 9 nucleotides align to TRBD2. V trimming: 5 bases; J trimming: 5 bases; junction bases outside the gene matches: 6. Germline values: CDR1 MNHEY, CDR2 SMNVEV (reference sequence). CDR3 size: 14 residues. The CDR3, as DNA: TGTGCCAGCAGTCCGCGGACTAGCGCGGAGACCCAGTACTTC. It specifies CASSPRTSAETQYF.

This clone was observed once. V is TRBV5-1 and J is TRBJ2-7, with a tentative D call TRBD2 (6 bases). The CDR3 has 16 amino acids. V gave up 4 bases and J gave up 1 base, with 18 bases separating them. Germline values: CDR1 SGHRS, CDR2 YFSETQ. The CDR3 sequence is CASSTAGLSGSYEQYF. As DNA, the CDR3 is TGCGCCAGCAGCACAGCCGGACTATCCGGTTCCTACGAGCAGTACTTC.

The chain carries TRBV6-2 or TRBV6-3 and TRBJ2-3; the match to TRBD2 covers 8 bases. CDR1 and CDR2 from the germline V gene are MNHEY and SVGEGT. The CDR3 sequence is 16 residues long. V was clipped by 0 bases and J by 4 bases; unmatched bases: 6. For the CDR3, the DNA is TGTGCCAGCAGTTACTCGTCTAGCGGGCCCCCAGATACGCAGTATTTT. Its translation is CASSYSSSGPPDTQYF.

The chain combines TRBV5-8 with TRBJ1-2, with TRBD1 as a possible D gene (5 bases). Between the trimmed V and J ends, which lost 6 bases and 1 base, there was a span of 10 bases. The CDR3 runs 13 residues. Germline V lookup: CDR1 SGHTS, CDR2 YDEGEE. CDR3 loop: CASTPGGNYGYTF. CDR3 DNA: TGTGCCAGCACCCCCGGGGGTAACTATGGCTACACCTTC.

This clone was observed once. The chain uses TRBV6-2 or TRBV6-3 and TRBJ1-1; 12 bases agree with TRBD1. Per the germline V gene, CDR1 is MNHEY and CDR2 is SVGEGT. CDR3 length: 16 amino acids. V trimming: 5 bases; J trimming: 11 bases; junction bases outside the gene matches: 15. CDR3 residues: CASSLSGTGGVGRAFF. CDR3 nucleotide sequence: TGTGCCAGCAGTCTCTCCGGGACAGGGGGCGTTGGGCGGGCTTTCTTT.

This CDR3 reads CASSIDLEAYYGYTF. CDR3 nucleotides: TGTGCCAGTAGTATAGATCTCGAGGCCTACTATGGCTACACCTTC. The chain uses TRBV19 and TRBJ1-2; D uncertain. CDR1 and CDR2 (germline): LNHDA, SQIVND (reference sequence). V dropped 0 bases and J dropped 3 bases, with 11 bases sitting between them. The CDR3 runs to 15 residues.